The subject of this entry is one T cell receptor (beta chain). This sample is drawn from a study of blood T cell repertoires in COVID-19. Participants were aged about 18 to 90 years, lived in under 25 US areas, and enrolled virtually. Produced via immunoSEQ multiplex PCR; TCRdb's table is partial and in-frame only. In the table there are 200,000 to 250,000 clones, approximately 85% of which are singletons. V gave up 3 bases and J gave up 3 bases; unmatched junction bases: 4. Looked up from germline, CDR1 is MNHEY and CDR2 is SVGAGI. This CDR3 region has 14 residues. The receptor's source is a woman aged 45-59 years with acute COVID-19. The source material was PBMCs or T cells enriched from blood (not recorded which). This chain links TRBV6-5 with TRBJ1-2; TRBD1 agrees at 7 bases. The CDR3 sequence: CASSYFQGDYGYTF. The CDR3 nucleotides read TGTGCCAGCAGTTATTTTCAGGGGGACTATGGCTACACCTTC.